The present T cell receptor (beta chain) was sequenced within a study of T cell responses to AZD1222 COVID-19 vaccine. The method was immunoSEQ multiplex PCR; TCRdb's version includes in-frame clones alone and lacks a portion of them. The sample has about 150,000 clones, roughly nine tenths seen once. Study findings and constraints: Within unmutated variant regions lay the reported targets of nearly half of spike-specific TCRs. Only six AZD1222 recipients tested seropositive at baseline. Spike was spanned by vaccine-associated CD4 TCRs, with dominance at 160-218 and 743-854. In a largely white British group with more females than males, clonal diversity was possibly underestimated.

With respect to this clone: Its antigen remains unidentified.

Germline V gene sequence: CDR1 SGHTA, CDR2 FQGNSA. Trimming cost V 3 bases and J 4 bases, with 15 bases left between them. CDR3 length: 15 residues. The receptor's source is an adult in good health. The chain carries TRBV7-2 and TRBJ1-2; a weak D match, TRBD1 (5 bases). This sample comprised peripheral blood, obtained on day 0 of AZD1222 vaccination. The CDR3 loop reads CASSFQGSLGYGYTF. Written as DNA, the CDR3 is TGTGCCAGCAGCTTTCAGGGCTCGTTAGGCTATGGCTACACCTTC. Using reference TRBV7-2 and TRBJ1-2 for the parts outside the CDR3, the full variable domain is GAGVSQSPSNKVTEKGKDVELRCDPISGHTALYWYRQSLGQGLEFLIYFQGNSAPDKSGLPSDRFSAERTGGSVSTLTIQRTQQEDSAVYLCASSFQGSLGYGYTFGSGTRLTVV.